This passage covers 19 T cell receptor beta chains from one sample sequenced in a study of blood T cell repertoires in COVID-19. The assay was immunoSEQ multiplex PCR, and TCRdb's table has in-frame clones only and misses some. The sample has about 220,000 clones; 80% to 85% are singletons. The sample comprised peripheral blood. Receptor source: an older woman with acute or convalescent COVID-19.

The genes are TRBV19 and TRBJ2-7, with D maybe TRBD2 (5 bases). Per the germline V gene, CDR1 is LNHDA and CDR2 is SQIVND (reference sequence). V was trimmed by 3 bases and J by 2 bases, leaving 11 bases between them. The length of the CDR3 is 14 residues. The CDR3 spells CASSMARRPYEQYF. Here the CDR3 DNA reads TGTGCCAGTAGTATGGCGAGGAGGCCCTACGAGCAGTACTTC.

The rearrangement uses TRBV12-5 and TRBJ2-3; 9 positions match TRBD1. With 1 base clipped from V and 6 bases from J, the junction kept 5 bases outside the gene matches. This CDR3 spans 15 amino acids. In germline, CDR1 is LGHNT, CDR2 FRNRAP. DNA of the CDR3: TGTGCTAGTGGTTTGGCCGGGACAGGGCTGGATACGCAGTATTTT. Amino acid sequence: CASGLAGTGLDTQYF.

V is TRBV7-8 and J is TRBJ1-2; a weak D match, TRBD1 (5 bases). CDR3 length: 15 amino acids. Germline V gene lookup returns CDR1 SGHVS and CDR2 FQNEAQ. V was trimmed by 2 bases and J by 2 bases, leaving 12 bases between them. The CDR3 region is CASSLTQGTNYGYTF. The CDR3 DNA sequence: TGTGCCAGCAGCTTAACGCAGGGAACAAACTATGGCTACACCTTC.

The chain recombines TRBV6-5 with TRBJ1-3, with 7 positions matching TRBD1. CDR1 and CDR2 from the germline V gene are MNHEY and SVGAGI. J lost 2 bases, V lost 5 bases, and 6 bases had no gene match. The CDR3 is 15 amino acids. CDR3 DNA sequence: TGTGCCAGCAGTCGACAGGGTAGAGCTGGAAACACCATATATTTT. It encodes CASSRQGRAGNTIYF.

This clone was recorded once. The chain combines TRBV20-1 with TRBJ2-5; 8 positions match TRBD1. The CDR3 length is 11 residues. Trimming removed 5 bases from V and 13 bases from J; junction bases left unmatched: 9. The V gene's germline CDR1 is DFQATT and CDR2 SNEGSKA (reference sequence). CDR3 nucleotide sequence: TGCAGTGCTCGAGGGACAGGCTTGGTGTACTTC. This codes for CSARGTGLVYF.

J is TRBJ1-6 and V is TRBV2, with D perhaps matching TRBD1 (6 bases). With 9 bases removed from V and 9 bases from J, the gap between germline ends came to 21 bases. The CDR3 covers 15 residues. Looked up from germline, CDR1 is SNHLY and CDR2 is FYNNEI. The CDR3 DNA sequence: TGTGCCAGTAAAGGGACACCAGGCGGGAGTTCACCCCTCCACTTT. Translated: CASKGTPGGSSPLHF.

V and J are TRBV6-1 and TRBJ1-1, with 9 bases fitting TRBD1. CDR3 size: 15 residues. With 3 bases clipped from V and 1 base from J, the junction kept 3 bases outside the gene matches. CDR1 MNHNS and CDR2 SASEGT come from the germline V gene. CDR3 sequence reads: CASSETGGPNTEAFF. The CDR3 region has the DNA TGTGCCAGCAGTGAGACAGGGGGACCGAACACTGAAGCTTTCTTT.

A word on this clone: At one end the junction does not follow the germline gene, possibly because of a read error. The chain is built from TRBV27 and TRBJ2-7, with 9 bases aligning to TRBD2. There are 13 residues in the CDR3. The V gene's germline CDR1 is MNHEY and CDR2 SMNVEV (reference sequence). The CDR3 is CASSLSQRGAAGF. In DNA, the CDR3 is TGTGCCAGCAGTTTATCCCAGCGGGGGGCCGCCGGATTC.

V is TRBV5-1 and J is TRBJ1-4; 7 bases fit TRBD1. This CDR3 spans 15 amino acids. V shed 0 bases and J 6 bases; nucleotides not matched to a gene: 5. CDR1 is SGHRS and CDR2 is YFSETQ in the germline V gene. DNA for the CDR3: TGCGCCAGCAGCTTGGGGGACAGAGGGGATGAAAAACTGTTTTTT. Translated: CASSLGDRGDEKLFF.

The gene calls are TRBV5-4 and TRBJ2-7, with 7 nucleotides matching TRBD2. Germline CDR1 and CDR2: SGHNT and YYREEE (reference sequence). The trim removed 1 base at V and 2 bases at J, leaving 12 bases unmatched. The CDR3 contains 17 residues. The CDR3 here is CASSLYGVGRETYEQYF. CDR3 nucleotides: TGTGCCAGCAGCTTGTACGGAGTCGGGCGGGAGACCTACGAGCAGTACTTC.

The V gene is TRBV6-5, the J gene TRBJ2-2; TRBD2 agrees at 10 bases. The germline gives CDR1 MNHEY, CDR2 SVGAGI. The CDR3 covers 16 residues. The ends lost 0 bases at V and 7 bases at J; junction bases unmatched: 5. The CDR3 spells CASSYSSGGADGELFF. As DNA, the CDR3 is TGTGCCAGCAGTTACTCCAGCGGGGGGGCCGACGGGGAGCTGTTTTTT.

V is TRBV11-2 and J is TRBJ2-3, with D maybe TRBD2 (5 bases). The germline CDR1 and CDR2 sequences are SGHAT and FQNNGV. The CDR3 has 15 residues. V was shortened by 1 base and J by 0 bases, with 8 bases between the two germline ends. The DNA for the CDR3 is TGTGCCAGCAGCTTAGCCGGGATCAGCACAGATACGCAGTATTTT. Residues: CASSLAGISTDTQYF. The full variable domain, completed using reference TRBV11-2 and TRBJ2-3, is EAGVAQSPRYKIIEKRQSVAFWCNPISGHATLYWYQQILGQGPKLLIQFQNNGVVDDSQLPKDRFSAERLKGVDSTLKIQPAKLEDSAVYLCASSLAGISTDTQYFGPGTRLTVL.

For this clone: An end of the junction does not agree with germline; a read error may underlie this. This chain uses TRBV19 with TRBJ1-3, with D possibly being TRBD1 (6 bases). CDR1 and CDR2 from the germline V gene are LNHDA and SQIVND (reference sequence). The length of the CDR3 is 13 residues. CDR3 region: CASSTGSGNTIYF. CDR3 DNA sequence: TGTGCCAGCAGTACAGGGTCCGGAAACACCATATATTTT.

The V call is TRBV7-9, the J call TRBJ2-1; unclear D gene. The ends were cut back, 5 bases at V and 5 bases at J, with 7 bases in the middle. This CDR3 has 12 amino acids. Germline V gives CDR1 SEHNR, CDR2 FQNEAQ (reference sequence). The CDR3 region has the DNA TGTGCCAGCAGCCCGCGAAACAATGAGCAGTTCTTC. Its translation is CASSPRNNEQFF.

Here the CDR3 DNA reads TGTGCCAGCAGCTTGGATCGTAATTCACCCCTCCACTTT. This sequence encodes CASSLDRNSPLHF. The V and J genes are TRBV5-8 and TRBJ1-6; D not certain. The CDR3 sequence is 13 residues long. The germline V gene encodes CDR1 SGHTS and CDR2 YDEGEE. V was clipped by 0 bases and J by 6 bases, with 4 bases between them.

V gene TRBV6-1 combines with J gene TRBJ1-5; no clear D gene. The CDR3 sequence is 12 residues long. The germline CDR1 and CDR2 sequences are MNHNS and SASEGT. V shed 3 bases and J shed 7 bases, with 7 bases lying between them. For the CDR3, the DNA is TGTGCCAGCAGTGATCACATGCAGCCCCAGCATTTT. This encodes CASSDHMQPQHF.

The V and J genes are TRBV6-2 or TRBV6-3 and TRBJ2-7; the match to TRBD1 covers 8 bases. Germline loops: CDR1 MNHEY, CDR2 SVGEGT. This CDR3 has 13 amino acids. The V segment lost 5 bases and the J segment 6 bases; nucleotides outside the gene matches: 6. The CDR3 DNA reads TGTGCCAGCAGTCCCGGACAGGGCGCCGAGCAGTACTTC. Protein product: CASSPGQGAEQYF.

The rearrangement links TRBV29-1 to TRBJ2-3, with 10 bases matching TRBD1. CDR3 length: 16 amino acids. The ends lost 5 bases at V and 0 bases at J; junction bases unmatched: 8. The germline gives CDR1 SQVTM, CDR2 ANQGSEA. The CDR3 sequence: CSVRGGTGASTDTQYF. The CDR3 nucleotides are TGCAGCGTTAGAGGGGGGACAGGGGCTAGCACAGATACGCAGTATTTT.

This clone appeared once. The V gene is TRBV27, the J gene TRBJ1-2; 8 bases map to TRBD1. The CDR3 totals 13 residues. Germline V gene data show CDR1 as MNHEY and CDR2 as SMNVEV (reference sequence). The junction had 2 bases not matched to a gene; V was cut back by 4 bases and J by 4 bases. CDR3 sequence (DNA): TGTGCCAGCAGTTCAACAGGGGGCTATGGCTACACCTTC. Residues: CASSSTGGYGYTF.